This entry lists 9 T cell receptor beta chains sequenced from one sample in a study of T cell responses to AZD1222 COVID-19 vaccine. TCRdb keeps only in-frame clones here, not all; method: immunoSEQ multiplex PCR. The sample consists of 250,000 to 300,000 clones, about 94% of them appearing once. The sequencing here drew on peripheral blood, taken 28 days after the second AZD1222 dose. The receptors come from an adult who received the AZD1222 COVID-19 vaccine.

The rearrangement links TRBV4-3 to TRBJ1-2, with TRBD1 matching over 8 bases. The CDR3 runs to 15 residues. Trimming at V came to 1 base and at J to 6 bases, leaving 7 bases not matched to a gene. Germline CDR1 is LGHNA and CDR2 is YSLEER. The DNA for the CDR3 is TGCGCCAGCAGCCAAGGTCTGCAGGGGGCAGATGGCTACACCTTC. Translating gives CASSQGLQGADGYTF.

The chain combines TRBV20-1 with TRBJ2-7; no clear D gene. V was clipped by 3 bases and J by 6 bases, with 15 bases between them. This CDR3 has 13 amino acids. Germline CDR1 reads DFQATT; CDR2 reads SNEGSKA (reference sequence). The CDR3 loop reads CSASWAASGEQYF. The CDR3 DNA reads TGCAGTGCTAGTTGGGCCGCGAGTGGCGAGCAGTACTTC.

The CDR3 region is CASSPLAVGVVGELFF. CDR3 in DNA: TGCGCCAGCAGCCCCCTCGCGGTAGGGGTTGTCGGGGAGCTGTTTTTT. The gene calls are TRBV4-3 and TRBJ2-2, with D perhaps TRBD1 (5 bases). V lost 4 bases and J 7 bases, leaving 19 bases between the germline ends. Looked up from germline, CDR1 is LGHNA and CDR2 is YSLEER. The CDR3 is made up of 16 amino acids.

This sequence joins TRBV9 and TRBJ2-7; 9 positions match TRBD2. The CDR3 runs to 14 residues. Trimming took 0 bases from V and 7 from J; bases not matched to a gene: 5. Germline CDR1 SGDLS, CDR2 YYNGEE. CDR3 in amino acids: CASSVAASGIEQYF. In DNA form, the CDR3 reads TGTGCCAGCAGCGTAGCGGCTAGCGGGATTGAGCAGTACTTC.

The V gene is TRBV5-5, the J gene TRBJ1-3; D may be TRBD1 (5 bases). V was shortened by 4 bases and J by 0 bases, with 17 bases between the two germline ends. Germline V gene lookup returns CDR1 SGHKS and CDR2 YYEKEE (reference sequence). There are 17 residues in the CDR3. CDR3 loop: CASSRGWQSVSGNTIYF. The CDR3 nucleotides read TGTGCCAGCAGCCGGGGGTGGCAGTCCGTCTCTGGAAACACCATATATTTT.

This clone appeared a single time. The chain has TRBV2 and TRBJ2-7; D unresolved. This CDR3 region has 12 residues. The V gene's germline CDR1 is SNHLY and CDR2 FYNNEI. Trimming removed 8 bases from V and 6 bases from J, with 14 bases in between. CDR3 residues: CASSQPSGEQYF. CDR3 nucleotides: TGTGCCAGCTCCCAACCCTCGGGCGAGCAGTACTTC.

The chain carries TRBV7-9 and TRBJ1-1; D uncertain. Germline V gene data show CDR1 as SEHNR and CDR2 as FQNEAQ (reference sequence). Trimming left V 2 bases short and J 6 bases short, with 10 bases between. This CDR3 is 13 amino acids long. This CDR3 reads CASSLTPASEAFF. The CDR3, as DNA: TGTGCCAGCAGCTTAACCCCTGCTTCTGAAGCTTTCTTT.

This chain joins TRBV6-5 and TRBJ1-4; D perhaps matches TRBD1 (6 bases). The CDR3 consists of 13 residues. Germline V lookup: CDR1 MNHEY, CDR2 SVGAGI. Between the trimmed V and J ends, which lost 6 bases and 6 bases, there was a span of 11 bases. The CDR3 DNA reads TGTGCCAGCAGGAGGACAGTTGATGAAAAACTGTTTTTT. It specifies CASRRTVDEKLFF.

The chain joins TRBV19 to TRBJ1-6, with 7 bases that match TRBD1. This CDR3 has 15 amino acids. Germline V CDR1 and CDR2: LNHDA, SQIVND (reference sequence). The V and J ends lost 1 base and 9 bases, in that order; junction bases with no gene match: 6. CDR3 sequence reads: CASSIGQGDGSPLHF. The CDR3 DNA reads TGTGCCAGTAGTATAGGACAGGGAGACGGTTCACCCCTCCACTTT.